These T cell receptor beta chains were read from a single sample in a study of T cell responses to AZD1222 COVID-19 vaccine. Sequencing was performed with immunoSEQ multiplex PCR; in TCRdb, only in-frame clones are kept and a portion is missing. Of about 170,000 clones in the sample, 80% to 95% were seen once. The source was peripheral blood, collected on day 0 of AZD1222 vaccination. These receptors were obtained from an adult in good health. Each CDR3 is given with its conserved first and last residue. Each record gives: J gene, clone size, D gene, V gene, CDR3 DNA, CDR3 protein. The D gene is left open where the match is weak. Where a row states a size, it is once, few, many or the class of an expanded clone; other rows omit it.

j_call: TRBJ1-5
clone_size: .
d_call: .
v_call: TRBV19
cdr3_nt: TGTGCCAGTGGGAACAGGGCCAACCTGAATCAGCCCCAGCATTTT
cdr3_aa: CASGNRANLNQPQHF

j_call: TRBJ1-5
clone_size: .
d_call: TRBD1
v_call: TRBV28
cdr3_nt: TGTGCCAGCAGTTCCTGGACAGGGGCCTCTCTCAGTCAGCCCCAGCATTTT
cdr3_aa: CASSSWTGASLSQPQHF

j_call: TRBJ2-7
clone_size: .
d_call: .
v_call: TRBV5-6
cdr3_nt: TGTGCCAGCAGCCCGACCGGAGGGCCCTCCTACGAGCAGTACTTC
cdr3_aa: CASSPTGGPSYEQYF

j_call: TRBJ1-5
clone_size: .
d_call: .
v_call: TRBV6-2/TRBV6-3
cdr3_nt: TGTGCCAGCAGCCCGACAGTAAATCAGCCCCAGCATTTT
cdr3_aa: CASSPTVNQPQHF

j_call: TRBJ2-1
clone_size: once
d_call: TRBD2
v_call: TRBV5-1
cdr3_nt: TGCGCCAGCAGCTTGGAGGTAGCGGGGGACAATGAGCAGTTCTTC
cdr3_aa: CASSLEVAGDNEQFF

j_call: TRBJ2-5
clone_size: .
d_call: .
v_call: TRBV5-4
cdr3_nt: TGTGCCAGCAGCCTCGGGACCCGCCAAGAGACCCAGTACTTC
cdr3_aa: CASSLGTRQETQYF

j_call: TRBJ1-1
clone_size: .
d_call: .
v_call: TRBV12-3/TRBV12-4
cdr3_nt: TGTGCCAGCACTAGGACTGAAGCTTTCTTT
cdr3_aa: CASTRTEAFF

j_call: TRBJ1-2
clone_size: once
d_call: .
v_call: TRBV18
cdr3_nt: TGTGCCAGCTCAACTCAAGGGGAAGAGAGGGGTGGCTACACCTTC
cdr3_aa: CASSTQGEERGGYTF

j_call: TRBJ2-7
clone_size: .
d_call: .
v_call: TRBV7-2
cdr3_nt: TGTGCCAGCAGCTTAGACGGGACCCCTTCAAGCGAGCAGTACTTC
cdr3_aa: CASSLDGTPSSEQYF

j_call: TRBJ2-1
clone_size: .
d_call: .
v_call: TRBV5-6
cdr3_nt: TGTGCCAGCAGCGCCCTTCGGCCATTGAACAATGAGCAGTTCTTC
cdr3_aa: CASSALRPLNNEQFF

j_call: TRBJ1-3
clone_size: .
d_call: .
v_call: TRBV30
cdr3_nt: TGTGCCTGCAAAGGGGCTTACTCTGGAAACACCATATATTTT
cdr3_aa: CACKGAYSGNTIYF

j_call: TRBJ1-4
clone_size: .
d_call: TRBD1
v_call: TRBV7-9
cdr3_nt: TGTGCCAGCAGCTTAGGGGGGGACAGCCTCTTTAATGAAAAACTGTTTTTT
cdr3_aa: CASSLGGDSLFNEKLFF

j_call: TRBJ1-5
clone_size: .
d_call: .
v_call: TRBV27
cdr3_nt: TGTGCCAGCAGTTTATCGGCAGGACAACATCAGCCCCAGCATTTT
cdr3_aa: CASSLSAGQHQPQHF

j_call: TRBJ1-2
clone_size: .
d_call: .
v_call: TRBV27
cdr3_nt: TGTGCCAGCAGGGCAACAGGGAGGCGATCTGGCTACACCTTC
cdr3_aa: CASRATGRRSGYTF

j_call: TRBJ1-4
clone_size: .
d_call: TRBD1
v_call: TRBV29-1
cdr3_nt: TGCAGCGCCCGACAGGGGGCGGGAGAAAAACTGTTTTTT
cdr3_aa: CSARQGAGEKLFF

j_call: TRBJ1-5
clone_size: .
d_call: TRBD1
v_call: TRBV7-2
cdr3_nt: TGTGCCAGCAGCTTCAAGACAGGGAGTTATAGCAATCAGCCCCAGCATTTT
cdr3_aa: CASSFKTGSYSNQPQHF

j_call: TRBJ1-5
clone_size: .
d_call: .
v_call: TRBV6-1
cdr3_nt: TGTGCCAGCAGTGAGCGGGGTCCTAATCAGCCCCAGCATTTT
cdr3_aa: CASSERGPNQPQHF

j_call: TRBJ1-5
clone_size: .
d_call: .
v_call: TRBV20-1
cdr3_nt: TGCAGTGCTGGTGGGTCGTGGCAGCCCCAGCATTTT
cdr3_aa: CSAGGSWQPQHF

j_call: TRBJ1-1
clone_size: .
d_call: TRBD1
v_call: TRBV4-1
cdr3_nt: TGCGCCAGCAGCCAAGAAGGGGGCGGCTTGAACACTGAAGCTTTCTTT
cdr3_aa: CASSQEGGGLNTEAFF

j_call: TRBJ2-7
clone_size: .
d_call: .
v_call: TRBV20-1
cdr3_nt: TGCAGTGCCAGTAAGCCTCCGACGATATACGAGCAGTACTTC
cdr3_aa: CSASKPPTIYEQYF

j_call: TRBJ1-1
clone_size: .
d_call: .
v_call: TRBV3-1/TRBV3-2
cdr3_nt: TGTGCCAGCAGCCCCCCTCGGGCCCGAGCCACTGAAGCTTTCTTT
cdr3_aa: CASSPPRARATEAFF

j_call: TRBJ2-1
clone_size: .
d_call: .
v_call: TRBV5-1
cdr3_nt: TGCGCCAGCAGCTGGGACACTAGCGCTGACTCCTACAATGAGCAGTTCTTC
cdr3_aa: CASSWDTSADSYNEQFF

j_call: TRBJ1-4
clone_size: .
d_call: .
v_call: TRBV9
cdr3_nt: TGTGCCAGCAGCGCCCCCGGGACTGAATATGAAAAACTGTTTTTT
cdr3_aa: CASSAPGTEYEKLFF

j_call: TRBJ1-1
clone_size: .
d_call: .
v_call: TRBV11-2
cdr3_nt: TGTGCCAGCAGCGTAATCCCGGGACAAGACACTGAAGCTTTCTTT
cdr3_aa: CASSVIPGQDTEAFF

j_call: TRBJ1-2
clone_size: .
d_call: TRBD1
v_call: TRBV29-1
cdr3_nt: TGCAGCGTTGTGGGGGACAGGGGAAATTATGGCTACACCTTC
cdr3_aa: CSVVGDRGNYGYTF

j_call: TRBJ1-2
clone_size: .
d_call: .
v_call: TRBV20-1
cdr3_nt: TGCAGTGCTAGTATAGGGAAGGTGAATGGCTACACCTTC
cdr3_aa: CSASIGKVNGYTF

j_call: TRBJ2-1
clone_size: .
d_call: .
v_call: TRBV7-6
cdr3_nt: TGTGCCAGCAGCTTTGCTACCAATGAGCAGTTCTTC
cdr3_aa: CASSFATNEQFF

j_call: TRBJ1-3
clone_size: .
d_call: .
v_call: TRBV10-3
cdr3_nt: TGTGCCATCAGTGGGCAGGGACACTCTGGAAACACCATATATTTT
cdr3_aa: CAISGQGHSGNTIYF

j_call: TRBJ2-1
clone_size: once
d_call: .
v_call: TRBV5-4
cdr3_nt: TGTGCCAGCAGCGAGAGGCAGGGAGCCCCTTACAATGAGCAGTTCTTC
cdr3_aa: CASSERQGAPYNEQFF

j_call: TRBJ1-1
clone_size: .
d_call: .
v_call: TRBV11-3
cdr3_nt: TGTGCCAGCAGCACTTCAGGGGCGAACACTGAAGCTTTCTTT
cdr3_aa: CASSTSGANTEAFF

j_call: TRBJ1-1
clone_size: .
d_call: .
v_call: TRBV14
cdr3_nt: TGTGCCAGCAGCCAAGCTTGGACTCAGAACACTGAAGCTTTCTTT
cdr3_aa: CASSQAWTQNTEAFF

j_call: TRBJ1-2
clone_size: .
d_call: .
v_call: TRBV19
cdr3_nt: TGTGCCAGTGGGTGGGGAACAGGCTATGGCTACACCTTC
cdr3_aa: CASGWGTGYGYTF

j_call: TRBJ2-1
clone_size: few
d_call: TRBD1
v_call: TRBV7-9
cdr3_nt: TGTGCCAGCAGCGCGGGACAGGGGGCGCCGAATGAGCAGTTCTTC
cdr3_aa: CASSAGQGAPNEQFF

j_call: TRBJ1-1
clone_size: .
d_call: .
v_call: TRBV29-1
cdr3_nt: TGCAGCGTTGGCTTCCAGGGGACTGAAGCTTTCTTT
cdr3_aa: CSVGFQGTEAFF

j_call: TRBJ1-2
clone_size: .
d_call: TRBD1
v_call: TRBV2
cdr3_nt: TGTGCCAGCAGTGGGGACCAGGGGGAGAACTATGGCTACACCTTC
cdr3_aa: CASSGDQGENYGYTF

j_call: TRBJ2-3
clone_size: .
d_call: .
v_call: TRBV4-2
cdr3_nt: TGTGCCAGCAGCCTCGGAGGGGACACAGATACGCAGTATTTT
cdr3_aa: CASSLGGDTDTQYF

j_call: TRBJ1-6
clone_size: few
d_call: .
v_call: TRBV5-6
cdr3_nt: TGTGCCAGCAGCCCAGCCTCGACCTCCTATAATTCACCCCTCCACTTT
cdr3_aa: CASSPASTSYNSPLHF

j_call: TRBJ1-5
clone_size: once
d_call: .
v_call: TRBV28
cdr3_nt: TGTGCCAGCAGCTTGGGGAGTAGCAATCAGCCCCAGCATTTT
cdr3_aa: CASSLGSSNQPQHF

j_call: TRBJ1-2
clone_size: .
d_call: .
v_call: TRBV13
cdr3_nt: TGTGCCAGCAGCTTAGGGACAGCTCCTAACTATGGCTACACCTTC
cdr3_aa: CASSLGTAPNYGYTF

j_call: TRBJ2-3
clone_size: once
d_call: TRBD2
v_call: TRBV7-8
cdr3_nt: TGTGCCAGCAGCTTAGTGTACCTAGCGGGGGCCCTCTTCAACCTCACAGATACGCAGTATTTT
cdr3_aa: CASSLVYLAGALFNLTDTQYF

j_call: TRBJ2-1
clone_size: .
d_call: .
v_call: TRBV5-4
cdr3_nt: TGTGCCAGCAGCCTGGGGGGACGGAGCTCCTACAATGAGCAGTTCTTC
cdr3_aa: CASSLGGRSSYNEQFF

j_call: TRBJ2-1
clone_size: .
d_call: .
v_call: TRBV6-6
cdr3_nt: TGTGCCAGCAAAGAACAGGTATACAATGAGCAGTTCTTC
cdr3_aa: CASKEQVYNEQFF

j_call: TRBJ1-5
clone_size: .
d_call: .
v_call: TRBV3-1/TRBV3-2
cdr3_nt: TGTGCCAGCAGCCAAGCCTCGGAACAGCCCCAGCATTTT
cdr3_aa: CASSQASEQPQHF

j_call: TRBJ2-3
clone_size: .
d_call: TRBD2
v_call: TRBV5-1
cdr3_nt: TGCGCCAGCAGCTTGGCTTCTAGCGGGAAAGCAGATACGCAGTATTTT
cdr3_aa: CASSLASSGKADTQYF

j_call: TRBJ1-1
clone_size: few
d_call: .
v_call: TRBV5-5
cdr3_nt: TGTGCCAGCAGCACGACGGGACTTCGCGGCACTGAAGCTTTCTTT
cdr3_aa: CASSTTGLRGTEAFF